The 9 T cell receptor beta chains below were found in one sample sequenced in a study of Graves' ophthalmopathy and Graves' hyperthyroidism. Amplified TCR beta CDR3 regions were obtained using RNA transcripts as template. Second-round multiplex PCR came after first-round RT-PCR with HTBI primers. TCRdb fed the multiplex PCR reads into MiXCR, producing one record per CDR3 protein. The sample comprises about 620,000 distinct CDR3 sequences, about 20% of which are singletons, and roughly 7.4% rests with the top ten. The sequencing sample was made of peripheral blood. All receptors derive from a woman younger than 30 with stable Graves' hyperthyroidism. Some clones in this sample may be carry-over from other donors' samples.

There are many counts of this clonotype. The genes are TRBV5-1 and TRBJ1-1; 9 bases align to TRBD1. The CDR3 totals 14 residues. The V gene's germline CDR1 is SGHRS and CDR2 YFSETQ. V trimming: 0 bases; J trimming: 4 bases; junction bases outside the gene matches: 1. CDR3 sequence: CASSLGDRATEAFF. In DNA form, the CDR3 reads TGCGCCAGCAGCTTGGGGGACAGGGCCACTGAAGCTTTCTTT.

This clonotype was counted ten times or more. The genes are TRBV30 and TRBJ1-1; 7 nucleotides match TRBD1. The CDR3 sequence is 13 residues long. CDR1 is GTSNPN and CDR2 is SVGIG in the germline V gene (reference sequence). Losses at the gene ends were 1 base for V and 10 bases for J; bases not matched to a gene: 9. The CDR3 region has the DNA TGTGCCTGGAGTGAAACAGGGGCGGGTTTAGCTTTCTTT. This gives the protein CAWSETGAGLAFF.

The J gene is TRBJ1-2, the V gene TRBV6-1, with 8 positions matching TRBD1. The CDR3 consists of 13 residues. Germline assignment: CDR1 MNHNS and CDR2 SASEGT. The trim removed 6 bases at V and 8 bases at J, leaving 8 bases unmatched. CDR3 region: CASSQRTGRGYTF. The CDR3, as DNA: TGTGCCAGCAGCCAAAGGACAGGGAGAGGCTACACCTTC.

At least ten counts were recorded for this clonotype. V and J are TRBV20-1 and TRBJ2-7; D ambiguous. Trimming took 2 bases from V and 3 from J, leaving 11 bases between them. The CDR3 runs to 13 residues. CDR1 is DFQATT, CDR2 SNEGSKA, per germline (reference sequence). CDR3 nucleotide sequence: TGCAGTGCTAGAACCCCCAGTAACTACGAGCAGTACTTC. This sequence encodes CSARTPSNYEQYF.

The rearrangement links TRBV7-3 to TRBJ2-2; D is ambiguous. CDR3 length: 15 amino acids. The V end lost 2 bases, the J end lost 1 base, and 8 bases lay between the germline ends. Germline lookup yields CDR1 SGHTA and CDR2 FQGTGA. CDR3 loop: CASSLYGLNTGELFF. The DNA for the CDR3 is TGTGCCAGCAGCTTATATGGCTTGAACACCGGGGAGCTGTTTTTT.

This sequence joins TRBV6-1 and TRBJ1-1; 10 bases match TRBD1. The CDR3 length is 15 residues. After removal of 0 bases from V and 5 bases from J, the junction contained 3 bases not matched to a gene. CDR1 and CDR2 (germline): MNHNS, SASEGT. The CDR3: CASSEARTGGTEAFF. The CDR3 nucleotides are TGTGCCAGCAGTGAAGCCCGGACAGGGGGGACTGAAGCTTTCTTT.

The table lists this clonotype with a few counts. The chain has TRBV20-1 and TRBJ2-4; D is perhaps TRBD1 (7 bases). The V and J ends lost 5 bases and 7 bases respectively, with 21 bases between them. CDR1 and CDR2 (germline): DFQATT, SNEGSKA (reference sequence). This CDR3 is 15 amino acids long. The CDR3 region is CSAYTPDRAGNIQYF. The DNA of the CDR3 is TGCAGTGCTTATACCCCCGACAGGGCGGGGAACATTCAGTACTTC.

Ten or more counts support this clonotype. The chain links TRBV5-1 to TRBJ1-6, with 9 bases fitting TRBD1. CDR1 and CDR2 from the germline V gene are SGHRS and YFSETQ. The V gene end was trimmed by 4 bases and the J gene end by 7 bases; junction bases not matched to a gene: 6. This CDR3 has 15 amino acids. In DNA, the CDR3 is TGCGCCAGCAGCACCTCCGGGACAGGGAATTCACCCCTCCACTTT. This encodes CASSTSGTGNSPLHF.

The rearrangement uses TRBV5-1 and TRBJ2-2; D not resolved. From germline, CDR1 is SGHRS and CDR2 YFSETQ. The CDR3 loop spans 12 amino acids. V lost 4 bases, J lost 6 bases, and 7 bases lay in between. This CDR3 is CASSPPPGELFF. DNA for the CDR3: TGCGCCAGCAGCCCGCCCCCCGGGGAGCTGTTTTTT.